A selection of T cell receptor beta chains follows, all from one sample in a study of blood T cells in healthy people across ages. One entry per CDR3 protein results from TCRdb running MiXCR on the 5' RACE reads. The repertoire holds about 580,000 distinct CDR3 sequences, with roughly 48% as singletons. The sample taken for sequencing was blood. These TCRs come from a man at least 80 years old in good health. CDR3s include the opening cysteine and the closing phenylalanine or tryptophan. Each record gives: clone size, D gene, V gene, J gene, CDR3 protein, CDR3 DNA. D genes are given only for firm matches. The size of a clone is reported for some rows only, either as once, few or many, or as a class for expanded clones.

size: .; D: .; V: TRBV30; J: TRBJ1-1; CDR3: CAWSKKRGTEAFF; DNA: TGTGCCTGGAGTAAGAAGAGAGGCACTGAAGCTTTCTTT
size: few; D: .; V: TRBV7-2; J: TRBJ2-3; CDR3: CASSPRDALYGTQYF; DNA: TGTGCCAGCAGCCCACGGGACGCCCTTTACGGTACGCAGTATTTT
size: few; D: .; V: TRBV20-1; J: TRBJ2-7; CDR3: CSVHTSYEQYF; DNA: TGCAGTGTTCATACCTCCTACGAGCAGTACTTC
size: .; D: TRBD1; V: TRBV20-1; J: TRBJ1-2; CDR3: CSAREGQGRLYGYTF; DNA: TGCAGTGCTAGAGAGGGACAGGGGAGACTCTATGGCTACACCTTC
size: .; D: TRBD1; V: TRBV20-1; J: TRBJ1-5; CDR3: CSARWGQGARQPQHF; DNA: TGCAGTGCTAGATGGGGACAGGGGGCCCGGCAGCCCCAGCATTTT
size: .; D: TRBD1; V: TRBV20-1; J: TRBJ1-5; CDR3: CSASDRVGQPQHF; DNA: TGCAGTGCTAGTGACAGGGTAGGACAGCCCCAGCATTTT
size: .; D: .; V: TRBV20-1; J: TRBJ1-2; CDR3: CSASSGREEGYTF; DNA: TGCAGTGCTAGCTCCGGACGCGAGGAGGGCTACACCTTC
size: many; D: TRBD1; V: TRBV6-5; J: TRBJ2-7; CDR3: CASRLGDRGYEQYF; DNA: TGTGCCAGCAGGCTCGGAGACAGGGGCTACGAGCAGTACTTC
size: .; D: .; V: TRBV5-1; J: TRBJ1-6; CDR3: CASSLGQSFPLHF; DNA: TGCGCCAGCAGCTTGGGACAGAGCTTCCCCCTCCACTTT
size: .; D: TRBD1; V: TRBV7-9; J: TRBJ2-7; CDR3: CASSLAQGAGEQYF; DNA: TGTGCCAGCAGCTTAGCCCAGGGGGCGGGCGAGCAGTACTTC
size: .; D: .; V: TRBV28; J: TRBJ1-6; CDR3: CASSLGFLGSPLHF; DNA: TGTGCCAGCAGTTTAGGGTTTTTAGGTTCACCCCTCCACTTT
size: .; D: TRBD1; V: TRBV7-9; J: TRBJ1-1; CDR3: CASSRQGALDTEAFF; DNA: TGTGCCAGCAGCCGACAGGGGGCGTTGGACACTGAAGCTTTCTTT
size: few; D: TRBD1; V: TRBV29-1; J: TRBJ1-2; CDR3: CSVVQGARGYTF; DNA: TGCAGCGTTGTCCAGGGGGCTCGCGGCTACACCTTC
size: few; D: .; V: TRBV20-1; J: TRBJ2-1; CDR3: CSADRQEDEQFF; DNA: TGCAGTGCTGACCGTCAGGAGGATGAGCAGTTCTTC
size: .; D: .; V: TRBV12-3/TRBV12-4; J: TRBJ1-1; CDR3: CASSLHPGGNTEAFF; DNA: TGTGCCAGCAGTTTGCATCCGGGGGGGAACACTGAAGCTTTCTTT
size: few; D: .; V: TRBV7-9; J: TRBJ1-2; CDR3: CASAPRPANYGYTF; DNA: TGTGCCAGCGCCCCCAGACCAGCTAACTATGGCTACACCTTC
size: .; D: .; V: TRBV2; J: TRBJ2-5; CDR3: CASSDLGGQQYF; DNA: TGTGCCAGCAGTGACCTGGGGGGCCAGCAGTACTTC
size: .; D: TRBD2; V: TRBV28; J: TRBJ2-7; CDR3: CASPPASGSPLTYEQYF; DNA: TGTGCCAGCCCCCCCGCTAGCGGGAGTCCCCTCACCTACGAGCAGTACTTC
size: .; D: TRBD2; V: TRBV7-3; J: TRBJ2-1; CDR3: CASSLGTSPGNEQFF; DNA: TGTGCCAGCAGCTTAGGGACTAGTCCGGGCAATGAGCAGTTCTTC
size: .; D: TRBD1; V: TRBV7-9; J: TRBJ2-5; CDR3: CASSFDRGRTQYF; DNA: TGTGCCAGCAGCTTCGACAGGGGACGGACCCAGTACTTC
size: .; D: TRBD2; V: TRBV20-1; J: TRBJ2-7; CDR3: CSAAFPGGSSYEQYF; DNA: TGCAGTGCCGCATTCCCGGGGGGTAGCTCCTACGAGCAGTACTTC
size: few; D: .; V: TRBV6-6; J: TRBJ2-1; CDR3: CASSYSFEQFF; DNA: TGTGCCAGCAGTTACTCGTTTGAGCAGTTCTTC
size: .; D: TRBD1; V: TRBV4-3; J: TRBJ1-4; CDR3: CASSQYTVQGAGEKLFF; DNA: TGCGCCAGCAGCCAATACACCGTGCAGGGGGCAGGTGAAAAACTGTTTTTT
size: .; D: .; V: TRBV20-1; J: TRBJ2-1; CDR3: CSLKGDRRWGQFF; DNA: TGCAGTCTGAAGGGAGACAGGCGATGGGGGCAGTTCTTC
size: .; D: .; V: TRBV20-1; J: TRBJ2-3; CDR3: CSARPSRGGTDTQYF; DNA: TGCAGTGCCAGACCAAGTAGGGGCGGGACAGATACGCAGTATTTT
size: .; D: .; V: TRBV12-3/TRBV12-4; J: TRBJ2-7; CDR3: CASSPRDGGWEQYF; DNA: TGTGCCAGCAGTCCAAGAGACGGGGGATGGGAGCAGTACTTC
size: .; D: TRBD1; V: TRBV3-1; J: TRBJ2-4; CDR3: CASSPGQGIQYF; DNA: TGTGCCAGCAGCCCCGGACAGGGAATTCAGTACTTC
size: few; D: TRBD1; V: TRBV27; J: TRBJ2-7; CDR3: CASSLEWQGAGYEQYF; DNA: TGTGCCAGCAGTTTAGAGTGGCAGGGGGCAGGATACGAGCAGTACTTC
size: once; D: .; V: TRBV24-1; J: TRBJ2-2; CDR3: CATSVEGTNTGELFF; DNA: TGTGCCACCAGTGTCGAGGGGACGAACACCGGGGAGCTGTTTTTT
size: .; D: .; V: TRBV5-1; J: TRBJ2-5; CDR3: CASSTDPSRKETQYF; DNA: TGCGCCAGCAGCACTGATCCCTCCAGGAAAGAGACCCAGTACTTC
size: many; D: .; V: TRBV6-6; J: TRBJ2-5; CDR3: CASSDSGTEETQYF; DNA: TGTGCCAGCTCCGACAGCGGTACCGAAGAGACCCAGTACTTC
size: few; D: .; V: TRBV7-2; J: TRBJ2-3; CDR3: CASSLPDLSTDTQYF; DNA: TGTGCCAGCAGCTTACCGGACTTGAGCACAGATACGCAGTATTTT
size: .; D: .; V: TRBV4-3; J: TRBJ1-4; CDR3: CASSQEGWGGEKLFF; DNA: TGCGCCAGCAGCCAAGAAGGGTGGGGCGGTGAAAAACTGTTTTTT
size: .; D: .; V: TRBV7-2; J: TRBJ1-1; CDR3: CASLVFGFSGTEAFF; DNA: TGTGCCAGCCTCGTTTTTGGTTTTTCGGGCACTGAAGCTTTCTTT
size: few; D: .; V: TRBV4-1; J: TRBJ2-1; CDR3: CASSQEEQIREQFF; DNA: TGCGCCAGCAGCCAAGAGGAGCAAATACGCGAGCAGTTCTTC
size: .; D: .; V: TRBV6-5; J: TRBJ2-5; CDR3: CASSYSRGGRIGETQYF; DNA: TGTGCCAGCAGTTACTCCAGGGGGGGCAGGATCGGGGAGACCCAGTACTTC
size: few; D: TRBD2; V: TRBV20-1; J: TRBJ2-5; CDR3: CSARGAEREDQETQYF; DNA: TGCAGTGCTAGAGGGGCGGAGCGGGAGGACCAAGAGACCCAGTACTTC
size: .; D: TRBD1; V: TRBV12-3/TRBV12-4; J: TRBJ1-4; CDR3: CASSFRDRGQKLFF; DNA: TGTGCCAGCAGTTTTCGGGACAGGGGGCAAAAACTGTTTTTT
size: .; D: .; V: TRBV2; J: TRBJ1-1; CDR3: CASWGGLLNTEAFF; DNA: TGTGCCAGCTGGGGGGGACTCTTGAACACTGAAGCTTTCTTT
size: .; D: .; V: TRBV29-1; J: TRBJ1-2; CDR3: CSALVRASRGYTF; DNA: TGCAGCGCTCTAGTGCGGGCCTCGAGGGGCTACACCTTC
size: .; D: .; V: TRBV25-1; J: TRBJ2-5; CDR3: CASSVWGREETQYF; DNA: TGTGCCAGCAGTGTATGGGGCAGGGAGGAGACCCAGTACTTC